The rows below give T cell receptor beta chains drawn from one sample of a study of post-analysis software for immune sequencing data. Each CDR3 protein gets one entry after TCRdb re-called the PCR reads with MiXCR. Here the sample spans 650,000 to 850,000 distinct CDR3 sequences, around 50% being singletons. Sequencing was done on a sample of blood. The receptors come from a girl aged 10-17 years with multiple sclerosis. CDR3s include the opening cysteine and the closing phenylalanine or tryptophan. D genes are given only for firm matches. Part of the rows lack a size; the others show once, few, many or a class for expanded clones.

d_call clone_size j_call v_call cdr3_nt cdr3_aa
TRBD1 many TRBJ2-7 TRBV20-1 TGCAGTGCTAGGACCGGACAGGGGGTCTACGAGCAGTACTTC CSARTGQGVYEQYF
TRBD1 few TRBJ1-1 TRBV11-2 TGTGCCAGCAGGAATCATTACGGGACAGACACTGAAGCTTTCTTT CASRNHYGTDTEAFF
TRBD2 NA TRBJ2-2 TRBV29-1 TGCAGCGTTGTGGGGCTAGCGGGAGCGCACACCGGGGAGCTGTTTTTT CSVVGLAGAHTGELFF
TRBD2 NA TRBJ2-3 TRBV2 TGTGCCAGCACCGGGACTAGACGCACAGATACGCAGTATTTT CASTGTRRTDTQYF
NA NA TRBJ1-4 TRBV5-6 TGTGCCAGCAGCTTGGCTAGGAGAACAGAACTGTTTTTT CASSLARRTELFF
TRBD1 NA TRBJ2-7 TRBV12-3/TRBV12-4 TGTGCCAGCAGTCCTGAGACAGGGATAGGGTACGAGCAGTACTTC CASSPETGIGYEQYF
NA NA TRBJ2-3 TRBV7-9 TGTGCCAGCAGCTCGTACGGGGGGACATCTAGCACAGATACGCAGTATTTT CASSSYGGTSSTDTQYF
NA NA TRBJ2-1 TRBV25-1 TGTGCCAGCAGTGAATTTGGGAAAGGAGATGAGCAGTTCTTC CASSEFGKGDEQFF
NA once TRBJ1-1 TRBV2 TGTGCCAGCAGTGCGCAGGGGAACACTGAAGCTTTCTTT CASSAQGNTEAFF
NA NA TRBJ2-6 TRBV15 TGTGCCACCAGCAGAGATAGGGCCAGGGCTAGCTCTGGGGCCAACGTCCTGACTTTC CATSRDRARASSGANVLTF
NA NA TRBJ2-3 TRBV6-1 TGTGCCAGCACGACGGACGGGGGCGTCACAGATACGCAGTATTTT CASTTDGGVTDTQYF
TRBD1 once TRBJ2-7 TRBV20-1 TGCAGTGCTCGATTGGACAGGGGCCACCACGAGCAGTACTTC CSARLDRGHHEQYF
NA NA TRBJ2-7 TRBV6-1 TGTGCCAGCAGCTACCGGTCCTTAGGCGAGCAGTACTTC CASSYRSLGEQYF
TRBD1 few TRBJ1-2 TRBV20-1 TGCAGTGCAACCCCGACAGGGGGCCATGGCTACACCTTC CSATPTGGHGYTF
TRBD1 NA TRBJ2-1 TRBV5-6 TGTGCCAGCAGCTCGGGACAGGGGGATCATGAGCAGTTCTTC CASSSGQGDHEQFF
NA NA TRBJ2-5 TRBV29-1 TGCAGCGCCCTAGTGGGAGAGACCCAGTACTTC CSALVGETQYF
NA once TRBJ2-5 TRBV9 TGTGCCAGCAGCGTAGATCCGAGGGAGACCCAGTACTTC CASSVDPRETQYF
NA few TRBJ2-7 TRBV20-1 TGCAGTGCTAACGACAGGTCGACCTACGAGCAGTACTTC CSANDRSTYEQYF
NA NA TRBJ1-2 TRBV29-1 TGCAGCTCCCGGGGAGAAGGGGCCAGTGGCTACACCTTC CSSRGEGASGYTF
TRBD2 NA TRBJ2-5 TRBV27 TGTGCCAGCAGTTTTCGACTAGCGGGAGGAAAAGAGACCCAGTACTTC CASSFRLAGGKETQYF
TRBD2 NA TRBJ2-1 TRBV6-5 TGTGCCAGCAGTTGGATCGGACTAGCGGGAGGGCCGCTGCTCAATGAGCAGTTCTTC CASSWIGLAGGPLLNEQFF
NA NA TRBJ2-5 TRBV7-2 TGTGCCAGCAGCTTAATCGGAAGTGAGACCCGGTACTTC CASSLIGSETRYF
NA NA TRBJ2-1 TRBV12-3/TRBV12-4 TGTGCCAGCAGTTCGATGGGGGGGCCCGGGGAGCAGTTCTTC CASSSMGGPGEQFF
NA NA TRBJ1-1 TRBV9 TGTGCCAGCAGCGTGAGGCCCGGTGGGGGGACTGAAGCTTTCTTT CASSVRPGGGTEAFF
TRBD1 few TRBJ2-7 TRBV16 TGTGCCAGCAGTCAAGAGGACAGGGAGGACTACGAGCAGTACTTC CASSQEDREDYEQYF
TRBD1 NA TRBJ2-5 TRBV7-2 TGTGCCAGCAGCCCCCTGGGTACAGGGGGATCCATGAGGGTGACCCAGTACTTC CASSPLGTGGSMRVTQYF
NA NA TRBJ2-1 TRBV14 TGTGCCAGCAGCCAAGTGCTTTGGTTGGACGGTCACAATGAGCAGTTCTTC CASSQVLWLDGHNEQFF
NA few TRBJ2-1 TRBV10-3 TGTGCCATCAGTGAAGTGGGGGGGCAGGGGGGATATGAGCAGTTCTTC CAISEVGGQGGYEQFF
NA NA TRBJ2-5 TRBV11-2 TGTGCCAGCAGCTCCGGACAATCTGAAGAGACCCAGTACTTC CASSSGQSEETQYF
TRBD2 NA TRBJ2-7 TRBV20-1 TGCAGTGCTTTCGTGAGGGCGGGAGGTGGCTTTGAGCAGTACTTC CSAFVRAGGGFEQYF
TRBD2 NA TRBJ2-3 TRBV6-5 TGTGCCAGCAGAGCGACTAGCGGGAGAACAGATACGCAGTATTTT CASRATSGRTDTQYF
NA few TRBJ2-7 TRBV2 TGTGCCAGCATTGGCAGGGGCTACGAGCAGTACTTC CASIGRGYEQYF
NA few TRBJ2-3 TRBV30 TGTGCCTGGAGCGCCCAGGGGACGGATACGCAGTATTTT CAWSAQGTDTQYF
NA few TRBJ2-5 TRBV5-1 TGCGCCAGCAGCTTGGAGGGGCAGGAGCAGTACTTC CASSLEGQEQYF
NA NA TRBJ2-5 TRBV7-8 TGTGCCAGCACGGACTTACAAGAGACCCAGTACTTC CASTDLQETQYF
NA NA TRBJ1-2 TRBV27 TGTGCCAGCAGTCCCCGGTCCTATAACTATGGCTACACCTTC CASSPRSYNYGYTF
TRBD1 NA TRBJ2-4 TRBV20-1 TGCAGTGCCGGGCGGTTGGGATCCGGGACAGGGGCCATTCAGTACTTC CSAGRLGSGTGAIQYF
NA NA TRBJ2-1 TRBV3-1 TGTGCCAGCAGAAGGGGTGGCGGGATGAGCTCCTACAATGAGCAGTTCTTC CASRRGGGMSSYNEQFF
NA once TRBJ1-4 TRBV7-2 TGTGCCAGCAGCTTAGGAGGTACTGAAAAACTGTTTTTT CASSLGGTEKLFF
NA NA TRBJ2-3 TRBV7-3 TGTGCCAGCAGCTCCAACCGGGGAATAGGCACAGATACGCAGTATTTT CASSSNRGIGTDTQYF
NA NA TRBJ2-7 TRBV29-1 TGCAGCGCGGCAGGACGTACCCACGAGCAGTACTTC CSAAGRTHEQYF
NA NA TRBJ2-3 TRBV27 TGTGCCAGCAGTTTATGGACACCCGGCAGGGATACGCAGTATTTT CASSLWTPGRDTQYF
TRBD2 few TRBJ2-7 TRBV20-1 TGCAGTGCTAGGGCTAGCGGGAGTTACGAGCAGTACTTC CSARASGSYEQYF
NA NA TRBJ2-7 TRBV10-3 TGTGCCATCAGTGAGGATGGACAGCACCTAGGGGACGAGCAGTACTTC CAISEDGQHLGDEQYF
TRBD1 few TRBJ2-5 TRBV10-2 TGCGCCAGCAGCCCGGACAGGGGAAAGCAGTACTTC CASSPDRGKQYF
TRBD1 NA TRBJ2-5 TRBV7-9 TGTGCCAGCGGGGACAGGGAAGAGACCCAGTACTTC CASGDREETQYF
NA few TRBJ2-7 TRBV7-7 TGTGCTAGCAGCTCGCGGACAGATGGCTACGAGCAGTACTTC CASSSRTDGYEQYF
TRBD1 NA TRBJ1-2 TRBV7-2 TGTGCCAGCAGCTCCAGGCCCGGGACAGGGGAGGGCTATGGCTACACCTTC CASSSRPGTGEGYGYTF
NA few TRBJ2-4 TRBV29-1 TGCAGCGTTCCTAAGGGGTCGGACAAAAACATTCAGTACTTC CSVPKGSDKNIQYF
NA NA TRBJ1-2 TRBV29-1 TGCAGCGTTGTGATTGGGGATGTCTTCTATGGCTACACCTTC CSVVIGDVFYGYTF
TRBD1 NA TRBJ2-3 TRBV7-3 TGTGCCAGCAGCTTAAGACCAGGGGGCGGCACAGATACGCAGTATTTT CASSLRPGGGTDTQYF
TRBD2 NA TRBJ2-4 TRBV30 TGTGCCTGGAGTTGGACTAGCGGGAGTTCATGGGAGCAGTACTTC CAWSWTSGSSWEQYF